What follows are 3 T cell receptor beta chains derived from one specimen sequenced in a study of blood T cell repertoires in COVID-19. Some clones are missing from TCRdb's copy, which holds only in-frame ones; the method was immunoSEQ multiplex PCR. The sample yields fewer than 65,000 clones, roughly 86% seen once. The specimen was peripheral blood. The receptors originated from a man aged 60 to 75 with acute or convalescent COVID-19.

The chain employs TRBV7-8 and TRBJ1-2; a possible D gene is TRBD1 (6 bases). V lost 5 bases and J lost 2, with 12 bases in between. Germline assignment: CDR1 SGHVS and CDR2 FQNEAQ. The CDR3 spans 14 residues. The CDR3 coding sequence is TGTGCCAGCAGCCCCCTAACAGGGAACTATGGCTACACCTTC. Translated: CASSPLTGNYGYTF. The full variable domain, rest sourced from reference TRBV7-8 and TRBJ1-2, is GAGVSQSPRYKVAKRGQDVALRCDPISGHVSLFWYQQALGQGPEFLTYFQNEAQLDKSGLPSDRFFAERPEGSVSTLKIQRTQQEDSAVYLCASSPLTGNYGYTFGSGTRLTVV.

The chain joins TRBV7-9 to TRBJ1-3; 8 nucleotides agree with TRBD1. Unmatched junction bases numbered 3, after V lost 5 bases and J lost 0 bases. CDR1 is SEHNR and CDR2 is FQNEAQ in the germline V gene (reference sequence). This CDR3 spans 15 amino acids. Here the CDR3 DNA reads TGTGCCAGCAGCGACGGGACAGGCTCTGGAAACACCATATATTTT. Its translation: CASSDGTGSGNTIYF.

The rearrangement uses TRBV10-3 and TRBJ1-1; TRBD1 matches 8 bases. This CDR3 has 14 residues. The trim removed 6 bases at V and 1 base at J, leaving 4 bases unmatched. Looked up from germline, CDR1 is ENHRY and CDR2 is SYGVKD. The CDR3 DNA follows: TGTGCCATCAGCAGGGGGCAGTCGAACACTGAAGCTTTCTTT. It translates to CAISRGQSNTEAFF.